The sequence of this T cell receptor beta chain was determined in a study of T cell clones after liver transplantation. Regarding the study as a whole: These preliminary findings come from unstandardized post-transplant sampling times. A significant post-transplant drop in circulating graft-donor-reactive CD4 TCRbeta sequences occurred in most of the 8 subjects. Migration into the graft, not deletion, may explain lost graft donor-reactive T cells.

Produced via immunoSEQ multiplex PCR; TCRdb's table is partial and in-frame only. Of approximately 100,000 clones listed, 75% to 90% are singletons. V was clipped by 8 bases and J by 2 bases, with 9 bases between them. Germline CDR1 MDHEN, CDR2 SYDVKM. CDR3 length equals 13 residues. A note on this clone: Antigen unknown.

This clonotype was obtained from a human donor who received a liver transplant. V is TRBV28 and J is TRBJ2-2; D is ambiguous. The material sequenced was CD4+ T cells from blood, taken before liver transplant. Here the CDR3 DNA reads TGTGCCAGCGGGTGGGAAAACACCGGGGAGCTGTTTTTT. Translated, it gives CASGWENTGELFF.